The entry below describes one TCR beta chain. Its antigen is unknown. The V end lost 3 bases, the J end lost 3 bases, and 12 bases lay between the germline ends. The CDR3 sequence is 15 residues long. Germline V gives CDR1 SGHAT, CDR2 FQNNGV. Primers: 60 Vbeta forward and 13 Jbeta reverse. The protocol was immunoSEQ multiplex PCR, while the TCRdb copy is restricted to in-frame clones and leaves out a portion. The sample lists around 150,000 clones; more than 60% were seen once. The entry originates in a study of cytomegalovirus exposure and HLA in healthy donors. Study-level points and caveats: Accurate prediction of most subjects' HLA-A and HLA-B alleles from TCR beta sequences was reported.

V usage is TRBV11-2 and J usage is TRBJ2-1; the D is unclear. The sample comprised PBMCs. The receptor's source is a woman in her thirties in good health and CMV-seronegative. DNA of the CDR3: TGTGCCAGCAGCTTCGAACAGCTGCTCTACAATGAGCAGTTCTTC. This encodes CASSFEQLLYNEQFF.